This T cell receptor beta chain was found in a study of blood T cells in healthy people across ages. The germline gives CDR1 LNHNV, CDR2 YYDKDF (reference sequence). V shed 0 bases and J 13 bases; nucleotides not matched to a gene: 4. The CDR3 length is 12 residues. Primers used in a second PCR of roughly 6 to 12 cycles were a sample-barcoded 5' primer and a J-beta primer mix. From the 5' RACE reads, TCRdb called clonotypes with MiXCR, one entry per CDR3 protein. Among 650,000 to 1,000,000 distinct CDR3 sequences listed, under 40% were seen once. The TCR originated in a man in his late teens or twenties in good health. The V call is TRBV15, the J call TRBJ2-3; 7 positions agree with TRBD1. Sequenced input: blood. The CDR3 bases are TGTGCCACCAGCAGAGACCGGGACAGCAAGTATTTT. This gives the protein CATSRDRDSKYF.